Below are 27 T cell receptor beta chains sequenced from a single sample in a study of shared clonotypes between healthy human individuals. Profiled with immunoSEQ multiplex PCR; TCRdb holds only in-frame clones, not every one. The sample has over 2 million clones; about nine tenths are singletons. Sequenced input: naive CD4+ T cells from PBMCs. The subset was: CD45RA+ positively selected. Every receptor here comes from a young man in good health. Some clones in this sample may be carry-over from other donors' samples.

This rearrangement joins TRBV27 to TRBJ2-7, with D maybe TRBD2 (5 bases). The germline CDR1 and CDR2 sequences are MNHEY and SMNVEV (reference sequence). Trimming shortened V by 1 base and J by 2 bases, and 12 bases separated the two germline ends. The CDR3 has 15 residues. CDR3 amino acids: CASSLYTGFTYEQYF. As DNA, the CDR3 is TGTGCCAGCAGTTTATATACGGGGTTTACCTACGAGCAGTACTTC.

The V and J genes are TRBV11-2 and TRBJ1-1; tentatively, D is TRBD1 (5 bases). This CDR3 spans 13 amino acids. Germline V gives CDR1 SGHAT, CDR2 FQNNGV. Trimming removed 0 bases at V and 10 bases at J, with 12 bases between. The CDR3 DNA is TGTGCCAGCAGCTTAGATGATGGGGGGAGAGCTTTCTTT. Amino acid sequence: CASSLDDGGRAFF.

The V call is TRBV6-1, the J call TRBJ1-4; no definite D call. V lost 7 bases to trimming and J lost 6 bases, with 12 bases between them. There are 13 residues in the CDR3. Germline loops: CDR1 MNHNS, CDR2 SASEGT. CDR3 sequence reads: CASNKSDYEKLFF. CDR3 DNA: TGTGCCAGCAATAAGTCGGATTATGAAAAACTGTTTTTT.

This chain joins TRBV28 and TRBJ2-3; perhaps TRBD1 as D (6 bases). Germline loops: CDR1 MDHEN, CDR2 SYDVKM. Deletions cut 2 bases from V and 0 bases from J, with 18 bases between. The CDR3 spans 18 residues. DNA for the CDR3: TGTGCCAGCAGTTTAAATTGGGGACAAGCCTCTAGCACAGATACGCAGTATTTT. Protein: CASSLNWGQASSTDTQYF.

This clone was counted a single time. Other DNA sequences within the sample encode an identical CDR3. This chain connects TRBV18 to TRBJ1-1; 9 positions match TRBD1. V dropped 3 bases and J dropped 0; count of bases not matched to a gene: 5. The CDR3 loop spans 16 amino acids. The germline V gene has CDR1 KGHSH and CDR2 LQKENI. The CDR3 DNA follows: TGTGCCAGCTCACCTAGACAGGGGGATATGAACACTGAAGCTTTCTTT. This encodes CASSPRQGDMNTEAFF.

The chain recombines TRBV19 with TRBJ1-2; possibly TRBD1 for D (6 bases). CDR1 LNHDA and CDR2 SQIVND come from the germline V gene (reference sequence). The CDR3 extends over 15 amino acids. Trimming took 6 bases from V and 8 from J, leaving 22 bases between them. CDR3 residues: CASRGGGARNGGYTF. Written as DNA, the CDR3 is TGTGCCAGTAGAGGGGGGGGTGCACGGAACGGCGGCTACACCTTC.

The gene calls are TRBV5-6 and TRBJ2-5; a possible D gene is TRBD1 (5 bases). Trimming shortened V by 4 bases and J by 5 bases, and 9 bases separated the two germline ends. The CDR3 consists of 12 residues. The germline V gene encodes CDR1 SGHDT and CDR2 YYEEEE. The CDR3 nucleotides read TGTGCCAGCAGCAACCAGGGCGAGACCCAGTACTTC. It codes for CASSNQGETQYF.

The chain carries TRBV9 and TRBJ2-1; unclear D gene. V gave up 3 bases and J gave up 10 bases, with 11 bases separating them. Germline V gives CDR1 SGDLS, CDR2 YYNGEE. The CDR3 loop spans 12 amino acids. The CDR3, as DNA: TGTGCCAGCAGCGCAGCCCTTGGGGAGCAGTTCTTC. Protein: CASSAALGEQFF.

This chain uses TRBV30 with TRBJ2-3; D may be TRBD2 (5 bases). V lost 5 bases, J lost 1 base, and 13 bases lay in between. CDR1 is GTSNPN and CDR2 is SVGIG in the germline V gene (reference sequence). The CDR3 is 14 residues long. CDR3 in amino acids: CAWGNSVRTDTQYF. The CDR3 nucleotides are TGTGCCTGGGGCAATAGCGTCCGCACAGATACGCAGTATTTT. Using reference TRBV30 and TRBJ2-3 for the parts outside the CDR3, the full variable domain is SQTIHQWPATLVQPVGSPLSLECTVEGTSNPNLYWYRQAAGRGLQLLFYSVGIGQISSEVPQNLSASRPQDRQFILSSKKLLLSDSGFYLCAWGNSVRTDTQYFGPGTRLTVL.

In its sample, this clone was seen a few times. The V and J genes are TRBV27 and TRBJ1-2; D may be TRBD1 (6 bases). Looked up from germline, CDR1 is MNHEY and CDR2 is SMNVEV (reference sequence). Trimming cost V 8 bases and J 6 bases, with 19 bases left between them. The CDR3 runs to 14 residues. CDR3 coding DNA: TGTGCCAGCGGAACCCTCAGGGGAACCGATGGCTACACCTTC. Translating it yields CASGTLRGTDGYTF.

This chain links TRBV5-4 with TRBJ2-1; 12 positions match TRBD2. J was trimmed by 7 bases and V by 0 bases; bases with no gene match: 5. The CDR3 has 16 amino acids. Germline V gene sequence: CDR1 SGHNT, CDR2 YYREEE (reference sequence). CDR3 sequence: CASSLAETSGSNEQFF. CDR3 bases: TGTGCCAGCAGCTTGGCCGAGACTAGCGGGAGTAATGAGCAGTTCTTC.

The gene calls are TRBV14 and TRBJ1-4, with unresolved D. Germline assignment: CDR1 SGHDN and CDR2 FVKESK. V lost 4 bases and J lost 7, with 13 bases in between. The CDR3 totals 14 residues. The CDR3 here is CASSPGHLGEKLFF. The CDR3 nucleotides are TGTGCCAGCAGCCCCGGTCATCTAGGTGAAAAACTGTTTTTT.

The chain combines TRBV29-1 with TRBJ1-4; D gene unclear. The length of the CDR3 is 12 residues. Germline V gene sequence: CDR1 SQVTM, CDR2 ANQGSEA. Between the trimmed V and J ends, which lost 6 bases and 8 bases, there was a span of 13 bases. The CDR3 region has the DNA TGCAGCGTGGGCGGTAAAAAGGAAAAACTGTTTTTT. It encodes CSVGGKKEKLFF.

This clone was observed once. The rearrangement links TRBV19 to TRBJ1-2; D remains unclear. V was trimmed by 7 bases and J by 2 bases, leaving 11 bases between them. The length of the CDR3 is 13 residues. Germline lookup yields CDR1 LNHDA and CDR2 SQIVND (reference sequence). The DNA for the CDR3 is TGTGCCAGTACCGTAACGGGCAACTATGGCTACACCTTC. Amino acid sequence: CASTVTGNYGYTF.

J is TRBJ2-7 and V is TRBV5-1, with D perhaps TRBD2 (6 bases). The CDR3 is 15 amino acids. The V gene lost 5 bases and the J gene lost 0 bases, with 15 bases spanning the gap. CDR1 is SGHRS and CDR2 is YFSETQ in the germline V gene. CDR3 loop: CASSAEAGSSYEQYF. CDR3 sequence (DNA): TGCGCCAGCAGTGCAGAGGCGGGAAGCTCCTACGAGCAGTACTTC.

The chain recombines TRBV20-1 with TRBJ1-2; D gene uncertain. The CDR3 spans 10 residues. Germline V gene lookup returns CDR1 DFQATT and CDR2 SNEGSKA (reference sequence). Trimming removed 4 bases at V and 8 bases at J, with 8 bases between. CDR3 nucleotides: TGCAGTGCTATGGGATCCGGCTACACCTTC. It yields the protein CSAMGSGYTF.

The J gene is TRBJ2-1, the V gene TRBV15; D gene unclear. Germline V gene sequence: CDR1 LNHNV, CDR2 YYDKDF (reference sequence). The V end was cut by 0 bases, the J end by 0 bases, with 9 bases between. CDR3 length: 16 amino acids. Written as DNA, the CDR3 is TGTGCCACCAGCAGAGACCGTCTCCTCTCCTACAATGAGCAGTTCTTC. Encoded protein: CATSRDRLLSYNEQFF.

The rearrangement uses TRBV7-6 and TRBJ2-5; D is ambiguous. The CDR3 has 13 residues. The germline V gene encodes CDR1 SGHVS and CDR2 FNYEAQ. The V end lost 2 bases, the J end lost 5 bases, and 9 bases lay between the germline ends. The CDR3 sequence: CASSLSRYETQYF. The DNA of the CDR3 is TGTGCCAGCAGCTTATCCCGGTATGAGACCCAGTACTTC.

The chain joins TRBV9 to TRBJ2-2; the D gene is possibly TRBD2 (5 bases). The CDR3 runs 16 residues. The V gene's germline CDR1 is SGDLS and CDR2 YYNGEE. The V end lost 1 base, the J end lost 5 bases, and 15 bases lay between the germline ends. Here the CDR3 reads CASSVSATPGTGELFF. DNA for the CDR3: TGTGCCAGCAGCGTATCGGCTACCCCGGGAACCGGGGAGCTGTTTTTT. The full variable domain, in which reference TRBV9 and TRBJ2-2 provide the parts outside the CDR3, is DSGVTQTPKHLITATGQRVTLRCSPRSGDLSVYWYQQSLDQGLQFLIQYYNGEERAKGNILERFSAQQFPDLHSELNLSSLELGDSALYFCASSVSATPGTGELFFGEGSRLTVL.

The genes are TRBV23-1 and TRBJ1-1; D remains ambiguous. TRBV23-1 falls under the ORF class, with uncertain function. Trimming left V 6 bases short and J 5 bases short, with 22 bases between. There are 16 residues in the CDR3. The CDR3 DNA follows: TGCGCCAGCAGCCCTCCCCGGGCCCCCTGGGAAACTGAAGCTTTCTTT. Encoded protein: CASSPPRAPWETEAFF.

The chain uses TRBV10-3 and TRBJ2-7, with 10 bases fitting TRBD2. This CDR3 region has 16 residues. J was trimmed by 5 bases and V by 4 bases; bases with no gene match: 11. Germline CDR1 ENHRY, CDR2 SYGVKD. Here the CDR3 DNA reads TGTGCCATCAGTGGCCGGACTAGCGGAAGAGGGGACGAGCAGTACTTC. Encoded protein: CAISGRTSGRGDEQYF.

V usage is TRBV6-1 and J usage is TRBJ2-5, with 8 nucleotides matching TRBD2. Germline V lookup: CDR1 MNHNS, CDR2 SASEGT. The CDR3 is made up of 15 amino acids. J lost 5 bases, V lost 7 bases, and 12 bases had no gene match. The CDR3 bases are TGTGCCAGCACTTTCCTAGCGGGTGATTGGGAGACCCAGTACTTC. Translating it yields CASTFLAGDWETQYF.

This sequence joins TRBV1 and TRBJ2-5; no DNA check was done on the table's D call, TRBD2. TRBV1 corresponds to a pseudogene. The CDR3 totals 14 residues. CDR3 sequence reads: CTSSLAGNRETQYF. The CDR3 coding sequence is TGCACCAGCAGCCTAGCGGGCAATCGAGAGACCCAGTACTTC.

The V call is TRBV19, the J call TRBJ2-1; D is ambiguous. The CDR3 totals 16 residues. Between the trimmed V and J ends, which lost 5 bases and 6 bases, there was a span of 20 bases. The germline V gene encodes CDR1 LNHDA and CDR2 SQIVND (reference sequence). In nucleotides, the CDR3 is TGTGCCAGTAGTGTTCTAGGCCGAGTTGTCCTCAATGAGCAGTTCTTC. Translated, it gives CASSVLGRVVLNEQFF.

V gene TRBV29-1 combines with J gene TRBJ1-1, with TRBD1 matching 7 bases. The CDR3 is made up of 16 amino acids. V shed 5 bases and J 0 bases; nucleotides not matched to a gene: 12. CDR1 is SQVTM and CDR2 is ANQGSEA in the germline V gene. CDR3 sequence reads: CSVPRGPTGVNTEAFF. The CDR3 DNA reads TGCAGCGTTCCACGCGGCCCCACAGGGGTGAACACTGAAGCTTTCTTT.

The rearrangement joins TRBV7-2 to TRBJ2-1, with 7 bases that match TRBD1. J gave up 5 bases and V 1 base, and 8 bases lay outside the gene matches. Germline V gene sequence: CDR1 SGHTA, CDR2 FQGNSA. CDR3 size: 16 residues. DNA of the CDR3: TGTGCCAGCAGCTTAGGTGTGACAGGGCCGCACAATGAGCAGTTCTTC. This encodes CASSLGVTGPHNEQFF.

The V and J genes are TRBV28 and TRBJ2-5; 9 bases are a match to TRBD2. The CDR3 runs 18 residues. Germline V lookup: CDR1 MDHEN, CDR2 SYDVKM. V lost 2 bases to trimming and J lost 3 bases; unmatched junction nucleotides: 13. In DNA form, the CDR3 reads TGTGCCAGCAGTTTACCCCTCCGTGGCGGGAGGGCCGAAGAGACCCAGTACTTC. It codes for CASSLPLRGGRAEETQYF.